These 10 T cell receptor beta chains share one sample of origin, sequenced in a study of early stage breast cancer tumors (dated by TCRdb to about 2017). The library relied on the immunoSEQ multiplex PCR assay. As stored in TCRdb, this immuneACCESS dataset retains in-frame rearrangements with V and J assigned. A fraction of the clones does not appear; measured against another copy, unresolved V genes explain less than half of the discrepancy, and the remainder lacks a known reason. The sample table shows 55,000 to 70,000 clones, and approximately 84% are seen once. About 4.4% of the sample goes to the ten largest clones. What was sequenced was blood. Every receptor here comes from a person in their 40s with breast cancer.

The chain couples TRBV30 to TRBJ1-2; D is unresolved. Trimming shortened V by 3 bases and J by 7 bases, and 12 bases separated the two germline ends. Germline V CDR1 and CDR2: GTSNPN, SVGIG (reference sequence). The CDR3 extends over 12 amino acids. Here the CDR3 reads CAWSAPVGGYTF. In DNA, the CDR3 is TGTGCCTGGAGCGCCCCCGTGGGTGGCTACACCTTC.

The CDR3 reads CASSPPGRGQSYEQYF. Here the CDR3 DNA reads TGTGCCAGCAGTCCCCCCGGCAGGGGGCAGTCCTACGAGCAGTACTTC. This chain joins TRBV28 and TRBJ2-7, with 8 bases matching TRBD1. The CDR3 has 16 amino acids. CDR1 is MDHEN, CDR2 SYDVKM, per germline. V lost 5 bases to trimming and J lost 1 base; unmatched junction nucleotides: 10.

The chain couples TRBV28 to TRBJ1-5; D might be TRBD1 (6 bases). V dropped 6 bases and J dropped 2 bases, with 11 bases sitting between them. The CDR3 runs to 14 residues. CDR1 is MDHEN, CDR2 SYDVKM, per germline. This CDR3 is CASSPGVGNQPQHF. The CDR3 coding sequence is TGTGCCAGCAGCCCAGGGGTCGGCAATCAGCCCCAGCATTTT.

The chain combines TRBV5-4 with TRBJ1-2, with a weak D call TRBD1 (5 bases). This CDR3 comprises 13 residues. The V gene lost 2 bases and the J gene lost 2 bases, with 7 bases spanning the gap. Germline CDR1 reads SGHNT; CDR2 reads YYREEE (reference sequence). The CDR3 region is CASSFGDNYGYTF. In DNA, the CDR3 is TGTGCCAGCAGCTTTGGGGACAACTATGGCTACACCTTC.

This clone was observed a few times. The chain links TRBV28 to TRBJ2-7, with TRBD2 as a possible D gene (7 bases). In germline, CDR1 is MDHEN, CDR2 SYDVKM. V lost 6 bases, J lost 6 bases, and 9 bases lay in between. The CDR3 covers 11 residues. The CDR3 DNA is TGTGCCAGCAGCGGGGGGCGCGAGCAGTACTTC. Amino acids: CASSGGREQYF.

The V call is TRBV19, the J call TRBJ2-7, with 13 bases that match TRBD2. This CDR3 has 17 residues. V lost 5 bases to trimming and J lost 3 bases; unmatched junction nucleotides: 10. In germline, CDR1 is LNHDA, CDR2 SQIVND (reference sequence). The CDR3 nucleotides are TGTGCCAGTAGTTCCCACCGGACTAGCGGGAGTTACTACGAGCAGTACTTC. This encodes CASSSHRTSGSYYEQYF.

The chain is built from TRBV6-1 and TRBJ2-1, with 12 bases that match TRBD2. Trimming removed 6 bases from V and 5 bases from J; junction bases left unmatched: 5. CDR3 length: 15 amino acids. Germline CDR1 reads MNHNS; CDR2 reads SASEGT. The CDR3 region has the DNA TGTGCCAGCAGGCAACTAGCGGGAGGTGACAATGAGCAGTTCTTC. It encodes CASRQLAGGDNEQFF.

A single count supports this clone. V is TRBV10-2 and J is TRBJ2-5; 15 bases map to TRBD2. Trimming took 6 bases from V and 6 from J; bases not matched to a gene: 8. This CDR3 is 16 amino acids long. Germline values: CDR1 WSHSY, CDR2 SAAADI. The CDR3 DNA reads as TGCGCCAGCAGGGACGGACTAGCGGGAGGGCAACAGACCCAGTACTTC. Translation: CASRDGLAGGQQTQYF.

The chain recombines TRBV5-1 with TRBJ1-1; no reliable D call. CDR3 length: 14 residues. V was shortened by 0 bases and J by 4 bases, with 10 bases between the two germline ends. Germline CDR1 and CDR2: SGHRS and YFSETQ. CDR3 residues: CASSLGVQSTEAFF. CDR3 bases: TGCGCCAGCAGCTTGGGAGTACAGAGCACTGAAGCTTTCTTT.

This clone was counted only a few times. Written as DNA, the CDR3 is TGTGCCAGCAGCCCACAGGGGACCGGGGAGCTGTTTTTT. It yields the protein CASSPQGTGELFF. The J gene is TRBJ2-2, the V gene TRBV7-9; TRBD1 aligns across 7 bases. The CDR3 runs to 13 residues. Germline V lookup: CDR1 SEHNR, CDR2 FQNEAQ (reference sequence). The trim removed 5 bases at V and 5 bases at J, leaving 2 bases unmatched.